A single sample is the source of the 25 T cell receptor beta chains below, sequenced in a study of blood T cell repertoires in COVID-19. TCRdb keeps only in-frame clones here, not all; method: immunoSEQ multiplex PCR. The sample has approximately 160,000 clones; around 85% are singletons. The sequenced sample was peripheral blood. The origin of the receptors is a woman in her 70s with acute or convalescent COVID-19.

V and J are TRBV2 and TRBJ2-7; no reliable D call. Trimming took off 3 bases at V and 0 bases at J, with 6 bases between the two ends. The CDR3 is made up of 13 amino acids. Germline V lookup: CDR1 SNHLY, CDR2 FYNNEI. CDR3 sequence: CASSDQFSYEQYF. The CDR3 region has the DNA TGTGCCAGCAGTGATCAGTTCTCCTACGAGCAGTACTTC.

This sequence joins TRBV4-2 and TRBJ1-6; TRBD1 aligns across 8 bases. Germline V gives CDR1 LGHNA, CDR2 YNFKEQ. CDR3 length equals 16 residues. Trimming at V came to 4 bases and at J to 9 bases, leaving 11 bases not matched to a gene. This CDR3 is CASSLERSQGGSPLHF. The CDR3 DNA reads TGTGCCAGCAGCCTTGAACGGTCACAGGGGGGTTCACCCCTCCACTTT.

This sequence joins TRBV3-1 (or the pseudogene TRBV3-2) and TRBJ1-6; D is ambiguous. V was clipped by 2 bases and J by 5 bases, with 7 bases between them. The CDR3 is made up of 14 amino acids. Germline V gene data show CDR1 as LGHDT and CDR2 as YNNKEL (reference sequence). DNA for the CDR3: TGTGCCAGCAGCCAACTCGGTAATAATTCACCCCTCCACTTT. Encoded protein: CASSQLGNNSPLHF.

This clone has only one observation. J is TRBJ2-2 and V is TRBV28, with a possible D match to TRBD1 (7 bases). Germline V gene sequence: CDR1 MDHEN, CDR2 SYDVKM. V lost 6 bases to trimming and J lost 6 bases, with 14 bases between them. CDR3 length equals 14 residues. The CDR3: CASRRQGGSGELFF. The CDR3 nucleotides are TGTGCCAGCAGACGACAGGGAGGTTCCGGGGAGCTGTTTTTT.

The chain carries TRBV28 and TRBJ2-3, with TRBD1 identical over 10 bases. V lost 4 bases, J lost 2 bases, and 9 bases stayed unmatched. Germline CDR1 MDHEN, CDR2 SYDVKM. The CDR3 sequence is 17 residues long. The CDR3 protein is CASSSLSGTGVTDTQYF. In DNA, the CDR3 is TGTGCCAGCAGTTCGCTGTCCGGGACAGGGGTCACAGATACGCAGTATTTT. Based on the CDR3 plus reference TRBV28 and TRBJ2-3, the full variable domain is DVKVTQSSRYLVKRTGEKVFLECVQDMDHENMFWYRQDPGLGLRLIYFSYDVKMKEKGDIPEGYSVSREKKERFSLILESASTNQTSMYLCASSSLSGTGVTDTQYFGPGTRLTVL.

V is TRBV19 and J is TRBJ1-5; 8 positions agree with TRBD1. J lost 7 bases, V lost 7 bases, and 9 bases had no gene match. The CDR3 spans 14 residues. Germline CDR1 is LNHDA and CDR2 is SQIVND (reference sequence). Here the CDR3 reads CASTPPDRDQPQHF. The CDR3 bases are TGTGCCAGTACCCCCCCGGACAGGGACCAGCCCCAGCATTTT.

The rearrangement joins TRBV9 to TRBJ2-3; 7 bases fit TRBD2. This CDR3 region has 16 residues. Germline CDR1 reads SGDLS; CDR2 reads YYNGEE. V trimming: 0 bases; J trimming: 4 bases; junction bases outside the gene matches: 8. CDR3 DNA sequence: TGTGCCAGCAGCGTAGTGTGGACTAGACTTTCAGATACGCAGTATTTT. The encoded protein is CASSVVWTRLSDTQYF.

The CDR3: CASSTPRGPDQPQHF. The CDR3 nucleotides read TGTGCCAGCAGCACCCCCAGGGGGCCGGATCAGCCCCAGCATTTT. The V and J genes are TRBV28 and TRBJ1-5, with 8 bases that match TRBD1. From germline, CDR1 is MDHEN and CDR2 SYDVKM. This CDR3 has 15 residues. V was pared by 6 bases and J by 5 bases, with 9 bases of the junction left unmatched.

V is TRBV19 and J is TRBJ1-1, with TRBD1 matching 7 bases. CDR1 and CDR2 (germline): LNHDA, SQIVND (reference sequence). This CDR3 has 16 amino acids. With V trimmed by 4 bases and J by 4 bases, 12 bases remained unmatched. CDR3 nucleotides: TGTGCCAGTAGTACAGGGGGTAAGTTGGTCGGCACTGAAGCTTTCTTT. Amino acid sequence: CASSTGGKLVGTEAFF. Together with reference TRBV19 and TRBJ1-1, the CDR3 gives the full variable domain: DGGITQSPKYLFRKEGQNVTLSCEQNLNHDAMYWYRQDPGQGLRLIYYSQIVNDFQKGDIAEGYSVSREKKESFPLTVTSAQKNPTAFYLCASSTGGKLVGTEAFFGQGTRLTVV.

J is TRBJ2-7 and V is TRBV28; TRBD2 aligns across 7 bases. Germline assignment: CDR1 MDHEN and CDR2 SYDVKM. V was clipped by 4 bases and J by 7 bases; unmatched bases: 7. The CDR3 is 13 residues long. The CDR3 sequence: CASSWGGGGEQYF. DNA of the CDR3: TGTGCCAGCAGTTGGGGGGGTGGTGGGGAGCAGTACTTC.

CDR3 loop: CASSNRDTNSPLHF. DNA for the CDR3: TGTGCCAGTAGTAACCGGGACACAAATTCACCCCTCCACTTT. The chain employs TRBV19 and TRBJ1-6, with D possibly being TRBD1 (6 bases). Trimming left V 4 bases short and J 7 bases short, with 11 bases between. This CDR3 is 14 amino acids long. Looked up from germline, CDR1 is LNHDA and CDR2 is SQIVND (reference sequence).

This clone was picked up one time. This chain links TRBV2 with TRBJ2-7, with 8 positions matching TRBD1. Losses at the gene ends were 5 bases for V and 9 bases for J; bases not matched to a gene: 9. From germline, CDR1 is SNHLY and CDR2 FYNNEI. The CDR3 runs 13 residues. CDR3 sequence: CASSTAGGVRQYF. CDR3 nucleotide sequence: TGTGCCAGCAGTACGGCAGGGGGCGTAAGGCAGTACTTC. Looking up the rest from reference TRBV2 and TRBJ2-7 gives the full variable domain: EPEVTQTPSHQVTQMGQEVILRCVPISNHLYFYWYRQILGQKVEFLVSFYNNEISEKSEIFDDQFSVERPDGSNFTLKIRSTKLEDSAMYFCASSTAGGVRQYFGPGTRLTVT.

This rearrangement joins TRBV4-3 to TRBJ1-3, with a tentative D call TRBD1 (5 bases). The CDR3 has 17 residues. The germline gives CDR1 LGHNA, CDR2 YSLEER. The germline V and J ends were trimmed by 0 bases and 2 bases, with 14 bases remaining between them. CDR3: CASSQDARGRTGNTIYF. The CDR3 DNA reads TGCGCCAGCAGCCAAGATGCAAGGGGAAGAACTGGAAACACCATATATTTT.

In its sample, this clone was seen a few times. The chain links TRBV2 to TRBJ1-6; 7 bases are a match to TRBD1. Germline trimming cut 10 bases from V and 9 bases from J; bases unmatched to any gene: 12. CDR3 length: 14 residues. Germline V CDR1 and CDR2: SNHLY, FYNNEI. The CDR3 DNA reads as TGTGCCACCTCTGCACAGGGGTTAAGTTCACCCCTCCACTTT. It specifies CATSAQGLSSPLHF. Together with reference TRBV2 and TRBJ1-6, the CDR3 gives the full variable domain: EPEVTQTPSHQVTQMGQEVILRCVPISNHLYFYWYRQILGQKVEFLVSFYNNEISEKSEIFDDQFSVERPDGSNFTLKIRSTKLEDSAMYFCATSAQGLSSPLHFGNGTRLTVT.

The CDR3 DNA follows: TGTGCCAGCAGTCCCGGGACAGGGCTATCCTACGAGCAGTACTTC. Its protein is CASSPGTGLSYEQYF. The chain carries TRBV11-3 and TRBJ2-7, with 9 bases lining up with TRBD1. Germline CDR1 SGHNT, CDR2 YENEEA. V lost 6 bases and J lost 1; bases outside the gene matches: 7. The CDR3 contains 15 residues.

V usage is TRBV4-2 and J usage is TRBJ2-1, with 8 nucleotides matching TRBD2. Germline CDR1 reads LGHNA; CDR2 reads YNFKEQ. The CDR3 is made up of 16 amino acids. V shed 1 base, J shed 5 bases, and the junction held 7 bases outside the gene matches. Written as DNA, the CDR3 is TGTGCCAGCAGCCAAGGACCCGGGAGGGCCGACAATGAGCAGTTCTTC. This translates into CASSQGPGRADNEQFF.

This clone has more than one count but fewer than ten. V and J are TRBV15 and TRBJ1-1; no reliable D call. V was pared by 0 bases and J by 7 bases, with 9 bases between. The CDR3 consists of 13 residues. Germline V lookup: CDR1 LNHNV, CDR2 YYDKDF (reference sequence). The CDR3 DNA sequence: TGTGCCACCAGCAGAGAGGTCGGTTTTGAAGCTTTCTTT. This encodes CATSREVGFEAFF.

This chain connects TRBV6-2 or TRBV6-3 to TRBJ2-7, with TRBD2 matching 10 bases. CDR1 and CDR2 (germline): MNHEY, SVGEGT. The CDR3 contains 13 residues. V lost 2 bases and J lost 13; bases outside the gene matches: 8. This CDR3 is CASSYQSGRAIYF. The CDR3, as DNA: TGTGCCAGCAGTTACCAAAGCGGGAGGGCCATCTACTTC.

The chain combines TRBV29-1 with TRBJ2-7; D call uncertain. Germline V CDR1 and CDR2: SQVTM, ANQGSEA. Between the trimmed V and J ends, which lost 4 bases and 6 bases, there was a span of 19 bases. The CDR3 sequence is 14 residues long. The CDR3 DNA is TGCAGCGTTGTTTCGGCTAGTGGTGGTCGCGAGCAGTACTTC. It yields the protein CSVVSASGGREQYF.

This clone was observed a handful of times. This chain connects TRBV25-1 to TRBJ1-5; a weak D match, TRBD1 (6 bases). Trimming took 4 bases from V and 6 from J, leaving 10 bases between them. The CDR3 totals 13 residues. CDR1 is MGHDK and CDR2 is SYGVNS in the germline V gene. CDR3 nucleotides: TGTGCCAGCAGTGGCAGGGGATCTCAGCCCCAGCATTTT. This translates into CASSGRGSQPQHF.

The chain combines TRBV2 with TRBJ1-5, with D possibly TRBD1 on 6 matching bases. Germline assignment: CDR1 SNHLY and CDR2 FYNNEI. CDR3 length equals 16 residues. V was shortened by 6 bases and J by 0 bases, with 15 bases between the two germline ends. The CDR3 DNA is TGTGCCAGCAGGACACAAAGGGGGTATAGCAATCAGCCCCAGCATTTT. This translates into CASRTQRGYSNQPQHF.

This clone was recorded only once. V is TRBV7-8 and J is TRBJ2-5; no clear D. The CDR3 length is 15 residues. Germline assignment: CDR1 SGHVS and CDR2 FQNEAQ. The ends were cut back, 0 bases at V and 5 bases at J, with 13 bases in the middle. This CDR3 reads CASSLATGFGETQYF. The CDR3 DNA sequence: TGTGCCAGCAGCTTAGCAACTGGATTCGGGGAGACCCAGTACTTC.

This clone was detected once. This chain joins TRBV6-1 and TRBJ2-3, with 7 bases aligning to TRBD2. The junction had 9 bases not matched to a gene; V was cut back by 1 base and J by 2 bases. Germline assignment: CDR1 MNHNS and CDR2 SASEGT. The CDR3 contains 17 residues. The CDR3 bases are TGTGCCAGCAGTGAAGGCCCGCGGGGGTGGTCCACAGATACGCAGTATTTT. It translates to CASSEGPRGWSTDTQYF.

The rearrangement joins TRBV19 to TRBJ2-1; the D is unclear. CDR1 is LNHDA and CDR2 is SQIVND in the germline V gene (reference sequence). Trimming left V 8 bases short and J 8 bases short, with 22 bases between. The CDR3 consists of 15 residues. The CDR3 DNA follows: TGTGCCAGTTCCTCTATTTCTTTATCTTATGATGAGCAGTTCTTC. Residues: CASSSISLSYDEQFF.

This clone showed up just a few times. Other DNA sequences in the same sample also yield this CDR3. V usage is TRBV12-3 or TRBV12-4 and J usage is TRBJ1-5; maybe TRBD1 (6 bases). V lost 3 bases to trimming and J lost 6 bases, with 9 bases between them. This CDR3 region has 13 residues. In DNA, the CDR3 is TGTGCCAGCAGTTTGGGGGCGGGTCAGCCCCAGCATTTT. Translating it yields CASSLGAGQPQHF.